These 7 T cell receptor beta chains share one sample of origin, sequenced in a study of shared clonotypes between healthy human individuals. Profiled with immunoSEQ multiplex PCR; TCRdb holds only in-frame clones, not every one. The sample holds about 380,000 clones, about 97% seen once. Input material: memory CD8+ T cells sorted from blood. Described subset: CD45RO+ cells pooled with CCR7-negative TemRA cells. All receptors come from a man younger than 40 in good health.

The chain links TRBV28 to TRBJ2-7; the D is unclear. Looked up from germline, CDR1 is MDHEN and CDR2 is SYDVKM. Trimming cost V 2 bases and J 3 bases, with 14 bases left between them. The CDR3 spans 15 residues. In DNA form, the CDR3 reads TGTGCCAGCAGTTTACCTCAGGTCTCAGGCTACGAGCAGTACTTC. It translates to CASSLPQVSGYEQYF.

V usage is TRBV5-6 and J usage is TRBJ2-3; D gene ambiguous. CDR3 length: 13 residues. V was cut by 0 bases and J by 3 bases, with 5 bases left in between. Germline CDR1 is SGHDT and CDR2 is YYEEEE. The CDR3 protein is CASSLEETDTQYF. The DNA of the CDR3 is TGTGCCAGCAGCTTGGAAGAGACAGATACGCAGTATTTT.

Worth noting for this clone: The junction shows a germline mismatch at one end, possibly a read error. The rearrangement joins TRBV7-7 to TRBJ2-2; 8 bases align to TRBD1. From germline, CDR1 is SSHAT and CDR2 FNYEAQ (reference sequence). This CDR3 spans 15 amino acids. The CDR3 DNA reads as TGTGCTAGCAGCCCGAGACAGGGGAAAACCGGGGAGCTGTTTTTT. As protein: CASSPRQGKTGELFF.

The chain combines TRBV6-1 with TRBJ1-2, with a tentative D call TRBD1 (5 bases). The V gene lost 0 bases and the J gene lost 1 base, with 9 bases spanning the gap. The CDR3 runs to 15 residues. The V gene's germline CDR1 is MNHNS and CDR2 SASEGT. The CDR3 sequence: CASSEAAGFNYGYTF. The CDR3 bases are TGTGCCAGCAGTGAAGCCGCAGGGTTTAACTATGGCTACACCTTC.

This clone appeared once. The chain's CDR3 is CASSREGADTQYF. CDR3 DNA sequence: TGTGCCAGCTCACGCGAGGGGGCAGATACGCAGTATTTT. J is TRBJ2-3 and V is TRBV18, with D tentatively TRBD1 (6 bases). This CDR3 has 13 amino acids. Germline values: CDR1 KGHSH, CDR2 LQKENI. With 4 bases removed from V and 4 bases from J, the gap between germline ends came to 9 bases.

The chain carries TRBV28 and TRBJ2-2, with a weak D call TRBD2 (7 bases). Trimming removed 1 base from V and 6 bases from J, with 15 bases in between. CDR1 MDHEN and CDR2 SYDVKM come from the germline V gene. The CDR3 has 16 amino acids. CDR3 sequence reads: CASSLSAQGRAGELFF. The CDR3 region has the DNA TGTGCCAGCAGTTTATCTGCGCAGGGGAGGGCCGGGGAGCTGTTTTTT.

V gene TRBV13 combines with J gene TRBJ2-3; D may match TRBD1 or TRBD2 (6 bases each). Germline lookup yields CDR1 PRHDT and CDR2 FYEKMQ (reference sequence). The CDR3 runs to 13 residues. V dropped 6 bases and J dropped 6 bases, with 13 bases sitting between them. CDR3 sequence reads: CASSGRGGDTQYF. CDR3 sequence (DNA): TGTGCCAGCAGTGGGAGAGGGGGGGATACGCAGTATTTT.